This T cell receptor (beta chain) was recorded in a study of T-cell reconstitution after alpha-beta-depleted transplantation in children. After removal of 0 bases from V and 5 bases from J, the junction contained 6 bases not matched to a gene. The CDR3 has 15 amino acids. A remark on this clonotype: Its specificity is not known.

Study-wide results and limits: Alpha-beta T cells about two months after transplant reportedly derived from several hundred expanded graft clones. Diversity and T-cell counts at one year after transplant derived mostly from new T cells.

Unique molecular identifiers were incorporated when the TCRbeta library was constructed. Each CDR3 protein is one row after TCRdb ran MiXCR on the PCR reads. This table holds 350,000 to 500,000 distinct CDR3 sequences, approximately 42% found once. The sample was PBMCs, taken before TCRalphabeta/CD19-depleted stem cell transplant. This receptor was identified in a girl aged 2 to 10 with aplastic anemia, due to receive a stem cell transplant. The chain employs TRBV12-3 or TRBV12-4 and TRBJ2-5; 7 bases line up with TRBD2. CDR3 residues: CASSLALLGGETQYF. Written as DNA, the CDR3 is TGTGCCAGCAGTTTAGCCTTGTTGGGGGGGGAGACCCAGTACTTC.